The entry that follows covers one T cell receptor (beta chain) sequence. Its antigen is still unknown. The sample comes from a study of cytomegalovirus exposure and HLA in healthy donors. The CDR3 covers 18 residues. V shed 5 bases and J shed 3 bases, with 20 bases lying between them. Germline V gene sequence: CDR1 MDHEN, CDR2 SYDVKM. Study outcomes and limitations: Reportedly, HLA-A and HLA-B alleles of most subjects were accurately predicted from TCR beta. After further analysis at a later stage, some 15,000 TCR beta sequences were associated with HLA alleles at 0.05 false discovery rate.

In the PCR, 60 Vbeta and 13 Jbeta primers were used. Repertoires were generated with immunoSEQ multiplex PCR, while TCRdb's copy carries only in-frame clones and drops some. The data show 150,000 to 180,000 clones, approximately 81% seen once. The sample comprised PBMCs. The V gene is TRBV28, the J gene TRBJ1-6, with D perhaps TRBD1 (6 bases). The TCR comes from a woman younger than 30 in good health and CMV-seronegative. CDR3 in amino acids: CASSTQPPQQGYNSPLHF. The CDR3, as DNA: TGTGCCAGCAGTACCCAACCCCCCCAACAGGGCTATAATTCACCCCTCCACTTT.